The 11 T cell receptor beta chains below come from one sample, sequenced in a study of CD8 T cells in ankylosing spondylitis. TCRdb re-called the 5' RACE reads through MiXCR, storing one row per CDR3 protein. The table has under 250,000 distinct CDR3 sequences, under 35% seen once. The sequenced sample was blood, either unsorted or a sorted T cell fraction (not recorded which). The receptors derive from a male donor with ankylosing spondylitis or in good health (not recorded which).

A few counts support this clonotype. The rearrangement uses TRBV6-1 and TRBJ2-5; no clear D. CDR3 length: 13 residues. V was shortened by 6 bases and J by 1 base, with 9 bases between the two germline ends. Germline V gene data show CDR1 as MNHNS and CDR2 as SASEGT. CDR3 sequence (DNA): TGTGCCAGCAGCCCCTCCGGCCAAGAGACCCAGTACTTC. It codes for CASSPSGQETQYF.

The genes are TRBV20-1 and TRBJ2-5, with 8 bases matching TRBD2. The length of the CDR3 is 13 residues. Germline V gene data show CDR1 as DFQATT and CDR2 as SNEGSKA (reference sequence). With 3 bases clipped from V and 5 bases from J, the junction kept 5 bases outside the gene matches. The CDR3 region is CSARRGVGETQYF. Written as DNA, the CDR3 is TGCAGTGCTAGGCGGGGGGTCGGGGAGACCCAGTACTTC.

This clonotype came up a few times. The CDR3, as DNA: TGTGCCAGCAGTTACGGGGGGGTCGAGTACAATGAGCAGTTCTTC. It is translated as CASSYGGVEYNEQFF. This rearrangement joins TRBV6-5 to TRBJ2-1; 7 bases map to TRBD2. In germline, CDR1 is MNHEY, CDR2 SVGAGI. CDR3 length: 15 residues. J lost 4 bases, V lost 2 bases, and 5 bases had no gene match.

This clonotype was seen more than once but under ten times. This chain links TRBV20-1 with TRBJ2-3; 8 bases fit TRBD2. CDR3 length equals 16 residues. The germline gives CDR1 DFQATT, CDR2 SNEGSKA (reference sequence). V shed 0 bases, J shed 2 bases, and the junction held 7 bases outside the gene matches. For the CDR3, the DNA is TGCAGTGCTAGAGATGTGGTAGCGGGGACCACAGATACGCAGTATTTT. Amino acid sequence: CSARDVVAGTTDTQYF.

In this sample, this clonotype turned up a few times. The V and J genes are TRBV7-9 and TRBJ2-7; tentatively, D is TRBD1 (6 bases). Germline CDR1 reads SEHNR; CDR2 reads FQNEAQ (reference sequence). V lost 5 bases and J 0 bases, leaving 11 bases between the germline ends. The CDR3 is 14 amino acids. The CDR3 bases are TGTGCCAGCAGCAACCGGGACACCTCCTACGAGCAGTACTTC. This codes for CASSNRDTSYEQYF.

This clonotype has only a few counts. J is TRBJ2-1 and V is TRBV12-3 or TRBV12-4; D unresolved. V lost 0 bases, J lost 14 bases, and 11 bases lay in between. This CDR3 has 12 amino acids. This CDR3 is CASSLALGLEFF. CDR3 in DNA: TGTGCCAGCAGTTTAGCGCTAGGGCTCGAGTTCTTC.

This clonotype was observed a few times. The CDR3 spells CASSLGQTQYF. The CDR3 region has the DNA TGTGCCAGCAGTTTGGGGCAGACCCAGTACTTC. The J gene is TRBJ2-5, the V gene TRBV27, with a weak D call TRBD1 (5 bases). Trimming took off 3 bases at V and 6 bases at J, with 5 bases between the two ends. Germline V gene lookup returns CDR1 MNHEY and CDR2 SMNVEV (reference sequence). The CDR3 contains 11 residues.

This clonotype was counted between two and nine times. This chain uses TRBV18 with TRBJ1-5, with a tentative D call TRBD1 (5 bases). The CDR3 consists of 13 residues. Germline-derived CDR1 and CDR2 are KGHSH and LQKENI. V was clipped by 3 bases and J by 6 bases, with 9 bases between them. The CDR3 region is CASSPDGGQPQHF. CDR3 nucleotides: TGTGCCAGCTCACCGGATGGGGGTCAGCCCCAGCATTTT.

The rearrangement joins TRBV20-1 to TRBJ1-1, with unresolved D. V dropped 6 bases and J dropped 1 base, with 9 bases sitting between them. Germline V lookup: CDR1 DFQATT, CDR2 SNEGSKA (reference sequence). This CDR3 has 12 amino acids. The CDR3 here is CSAKTRNTEAFF. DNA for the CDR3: TGCAGTGCGAAGACGCGGAACACTGAAGCTTTCTTT.

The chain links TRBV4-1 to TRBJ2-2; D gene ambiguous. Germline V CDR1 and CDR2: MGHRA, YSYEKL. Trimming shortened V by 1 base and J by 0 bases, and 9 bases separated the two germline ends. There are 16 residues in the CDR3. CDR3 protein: CASSQGPLTNTGELFF. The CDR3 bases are TGCGCCAGCAGCCAAGGACCACTCACGAACACCGGGGAGCTGTTTTTT.

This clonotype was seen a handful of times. The CDR3, as DNA: TGCAGTGCTAGAGTACCGGACGGCTCTGTCTATGGCTACACCTTC. Translated: CSARVPDGSVYGYTF. The chain employs TRBV20-1 and TRBJ1-2; the D is unclear. V lost 1 base and J lost 4, with 16 bases in between. Germline V gene sequence: CDR1 DFQATT, CDR2 SNEGSKA (reference sequence). CDR3 length equals 15 residues.